The 21 T cell receptor beta chains reported below all come from one sample, sequenced in a study of T-cell memory formation after mild COVID-19. TCRdb reprocessed the 5' RACE reads via MiXCR and lists one record per CDR3 protein. The sample consists of 340,000 or so distinct CDR3 sequences, 10% to 15% of them appearing once. Material: PBMCs or a T cell subset sorted from them (not recorded which). The receptor set was obtained from a man between 18 and 29 years old who had mild COVID-19 (a few samples of this study predate the infection). Cell type and time point are not known.

The table lists this clonotype with a few counts. The chain uses TRBV5-1 and TRBJ2-5; D not certain. Looked up from germline, CDR1 is SGHRS and CDR2 is YFSETQ. This CDR3 has 16 residues. Trimming cost V 0 bases and J 5 bases, with 17 bases left between them. CDR3: CASSLAARASSETQYF. For the CDR3, the DNA is TGCGCCAGCAGCTTGGCGGCGCGAGCCTCGTCGGAGACCCAGTACTTC.

The chain has TRBV6-5 and TRBJ1-4; no firm D call. Looked up from germline, CDR1 is MNHEY and CDR2 is SVGAGI. With 8 bases removed from V and 0 bases from J, the gap between germline ends came to 10 bases. The CDR3 contains 14 residues. The CDR3 loop reads CASRSETTNEKLFF. The CDR3 nucleotides are TGTGCCAGCCGTTCAGAAACAACTAATGAAAAACTGTTTTTT.

This clonotype was observed a handful of times. The chain employs TRBV4-1 and TRBJ2-5; TRBD2 aligns across 7 bases. The CDR3 is 16 residues long. Germline CDR1 is MGHRA and CDR2 is YSYEKL. The V and J ends lost 0 bases and 1 base, in that order; junction bases with no gene match: 5. The CDR3 DNA follows: TGCGCCAGCAGCCAAGATGGGAGGGGCCCCCAAGAGACCCAGTACTTC. Translated: CASSQDGRGPQETQYF.

This clonotype was seen only a few times. This chain's CDR3 is CASSSIRGGLAVYEQYF. CDR3 in DNA: TGTGCCAGCAGCTCAATAAGAGGGGGACTAGCGGTCTACGAGCAGTACTTC. The V gene is TRBV7-9, the J gene TRBJ2-7; 11 nucleotides match TRBD2. The CDR3 extends over 17 amino acids. Germline CDR1 is SEHNR and CDR2 is FQNEAQ (reference sequence). The V gene end was trimmed by 4 bases and the J gene end by 3 bases; junction bases not matched to a gene: 11.

The chain combines TRBV4-1 with TRBJ1-1; D is perhaps TRBD1 (5 bases). V was clipped by 1 base and J by 0 bases, with 12 bases between them. Germline-derived CDR1 and CDR2 are MGHRA and YSYEKL. This CDR3 spans 16 amino acids. In DNA form, the CDR3 reads TGCGCCAGCAGCCAAGTAGGGGTTCTATTGAACACTGAAGCTTTCTTT. Its translation is CASSQVGVLLNTEAFF.

The chain has TRBV7-2 and TRBJ2-1, with TRBD2 identical over 8 bases. V lost 0 bases to trimming and J lost 10 bases; unmatched junction nucleotides: 5. There are 14 residues in the CDR3. Germline loops: CDR1 SGHTA, CDR2 FQGNSA. CDR3 loop: CASSLAGGAGEQFF. For the CDR3, the DNA is TGTGCCAGCAGCTTAGCCGGGGGGGCCGGGGAGCAGTTCTTC.

This clonotype was counted only a few times. CDR3 sequence: CASSPSVGGYEQYV. CDR3 bases: TGTGCCAGCAGCCCGAGCGTGGGGGGCTACGAGCAGTACGTC. The chain carries TRBV7-9 and TRBJ2-7; D possibly corresponds to TRBD2 (6 bases). CDR1 and CDR2 (germline): SEHNR, FQNEAQ (reference sequence). The V end was cut by 5 bases, the J end by 3 bases, with 14 bases between. This CDR3 comprises 14 residues.

This clonotype has a handful of counts. This chain uses TRBV5-1 with TRBJ1-2; TRBD1 matches at 8 bases. Losses at the gene ends were 0 bases for V and 3 bases for J; bases not matched to a gene: 4. This CDR3 comprises 15 residues. Germline assignment: CDR1 SGHRS and CDR2 YFSETQ. This chain's CDR3 is CASSLVDREHYGYTF. CDR3 nucleotide sequence: TGCGCCAGCAGCTTGGTGGACAGGGAGCACTATGGCTACACCTTC.

The chain joins TRBV4-2 to TRBJ1-2; D may be TRBD1 (6 bases). Per the germline V gene, CDR1 is LGHNA and CDR2 is YNFKEQ. The CDR3 length is 15 residues. Trimming took 5 bases from V and 2 from J, leaving 15 bases between them. DNA of the CDR3: TGTGCCAGCAGCACCCATTTGGGGGCAAACTATGGCTACACCTTC. Amino acid sequence: CASSTHLGANYGYTF.

The chain has TRBV7-9 and TRBJ2-7, with a tentative D call TRBD1 (6 bases). Deletions cut 1 base from V and 3 bases from J, with 13 bases between. Germline loops: CDR1 SEHNR, CDR2 FQNEAQ (reference sequence). CDR3 length: 15 residues. The CDR3 DNA follows: TGTGCCAGCAGCTTAGGGGCAGGGGTTAGCTACGAGCAGTACGTC. Translated, it gives CASSLGAGVSYEQYV.

This clonotype turned up a few times. The DNA of the CDR3 is TGCGCCAGCAGCATCGGGGGGGCCTACAATGAGCAGTTCTTC. This codes for CASSIGGAYNEQFF. The chain links TRBV5-1 to TRBJ2-1, with 8 bases that match TRBD2. The V segment lost 4 bases and the J segment 2 bases; nucleotides outside the gene matches: 2. Germline lookup yields CDR1 SGHRS and CDR2 YFSETQ. The CDR3 is 14 amino acids. The complete variable domain, with remaining parts taken from reference TRBV5-1 and TRBJ2-1, reads KAGVTQTPRYLIKTRGQQVTLSCSPISGHRSVSWYQQTPGQGLQFLFEYFSETQRNKGNFPGRFSGRQFSNSRSEMNVSTLELGDSALYLCASSIGGAYNEQFFGPGTRLTVL.

The chain employs TRBV14 and TRBJ2-1; D is unresolved. Germline V lookup: CDR1 SGHDN, CDR2 FVKESK. The CDR3 totals 15 residues. V lost 3 bases to trimming and J lost 0 bases, with 9 bases between them. This CDR3 reads CASSQMGSSYNEQFF. Here the CDR3 DNA reads TGTGCCAGCAGCCAGATGGGAAGCTCCTACAATGAGCAGTTCTTC. Combining the CDR3 with reference TRBV14 and TRBJ2-1 gives the whole variable domain EAGVTQFPSHSVIEKGQTVTLRCDPISGHDNLYWYRRVMGKEIKFLLHFVKESKQDESGMPNNRFLAERTGGTYSTLKVQPAELEDSGVYFCASSQMGSSYNEQFFGPGTRLTVL.

The table lists this clonotype with a few counts. The chain couples TRBV21-1 to TRBJ2-7; the table's D call TRBD1 went unverified against the DNA. TRBV21-1 is a listed pseudogene. This CDR3 comprises 14 residues. The CDR3 spells CASSKTGGRYEQYF. CDR3 DNA: TGTGCCAGCAGCAAGACAGGGGGCAGGTACGAGCAGTACTTC.

This clonotype was observed a handful of times. V usage is TRBV25-1 and J usage is TRBJ1-4, with D uncertain. CDR3 length: 17 amino acids. V was cut by 6 bases and J by 4 bases, with 21 bases left in between. Germline V gives CDR1 MGHDK, CDR2 SYGVNS. CDR3 protein: CASSNLLGALHNEKLFF. In DNA, the CDR3 is TGTGCCAGCAGCAACCTACTGGGAGCCCTACATAATGAAAAACTGTTTTTT.

The sample holds a few counts of this clonotype. The V gene is TRBV29-1, the J gene TRBJ2-1; 11 bases fit TRBD2. The germline V gene encodes CDR1 SQVTM and CDR2 ANQGSEA. V was pared by 0 bases and J by 10 bases, with 5 bases of the junction left unmatched. This CDR3 has 14 residues. This chain's CDR3 is CSVEERLAGREQFF. CDR3 nucleotides: TGCAGCGTTGAAGAACGACTAGCGGGACGCGAGCAGTTCTTC.

J is TRBJ2-7 and V is TRBV20-1; 7 bases line up with TRBD2. The V segment lost 6 bases and the J segment 4 bases; nucleotides outside the gene matches: 18. CDR3 length: 16 amino acids. Germline lookup yields CDR1 DFQATT and CDR2 SNEGSKA (reference sequence). CDR3 sequence: CSATGGVGRAAYEQYF. In DNA form, the CDR3 reads TGCAGTGCCACTGGTGGGGTGGGGAGGGCGGCATACGAGCAGTACTTC.

This clonotype was counted only a few times. The genes are TRBV24-1 and TRBJ2-1; no definite D call. This CDR3 is 11 amino acids long. Deletions cut 7 bases from V and 7 bases from J, with 7 bases between. Looked up from germline, CDR1 is KGHDR and CDR2 is SFDVKD. Here the CDR3 reads CATSQWNEQFF. The CDR3 DNA follows: TGTGCCACCAGCCAGTGGAATGAGCAGTTCTTC.

The chain carries TRBV12-3 or TRBV12-4 and TRBJ1-5; TRBD1 might be the D (5 bases). CDR3 length: 15 residues. V was cut by 3 bases and J by 6 bases, with 15 bases left in between. The CDR3 nucleotides read TGTGCCAGCAGTTTGGGGGGGATAGGCACTCAGCCCCAGCATTTT. It codes for CASSLGGIGTQPQHF.

V and J are TRBV11-2 and TRBJ2-2; no clear D. Trimming cost V 5 bases and J 2 bases, with 12 bases left between them. Germline V gene sequence: CDR1 SGHAT, CDR2 FQNNGV. The CDR3 runs to 15 residues. The CDR3 region has the DNA TGTGCCAGCAGCAAGTCTAACGGAAACACCGGGGAGCTGTTTTTT. This encodes CASSKSNGNTGELFF.

This clonotype was found a few times. The chain uses TRBV6-5 and TRBJ2-1; 7 positions match TRBD1. The CDR3 has 14 residues. From germline, CDR1 is MNHEY and CDR2 SVGAGI. With 8 bases clipped from V and 6 bases from J, the junction kept 10 bases outside the gene matches. The CDR3: CASSMTGYLNEQFF. CDR3 DNA sequence: TGTGCCAGCTCCATGACAGGGTACCTCAATGAGCAGTTCTTC.

In this sample, this clonotype turned up many times. One end of the junction is discordant with germline, which a read error may explain. The chain recombines TRBV5-1 with TRBJ2-1; no reliable D call. Germline V gene sequence: CDR1 SGHRS, CDR2 YFSETQ. The CDR3 is 15 amino acids. The CDR3 region is CSSSLAVLTNNEQFF. CDR3 nucleotides: TGCTCCAGCAGCTTGGCAGTCCTAACAAACAATGAGCAGTTCTTC.